This TCR beta chain is from a study of CD8+ T cells in alopecia areata. RNA, once extracted, was reverse transcribed into cDNA for use as the sequencing template. TCRdb's table, derived via immunoSEQ multiplex PCR, lists solely in-frame clones and lacks some. The data hold 150,000 to 250,000 clones, with over 45% observed a single time. CDR1 and CDR2 (germline): SGHTA, FQGNSA. The CDR3 is made up of 17 amino acids. V was cut by 1 base and J by 5 bases, with 20 bases left in between. Treatment given: oral pan-JAK inhibitor, 5-10 mg twice daily. The chain combines TRBV7-2 with TRBJ1-2; D gene unclear. The sequence was collected from a human donor with alopecia areata. The input for sequencing was CD4+ T cells sorted from blood, taken at week 24, from a patient treated with tofacitinib. CDR3 DNA sequence: TGTGCCAGCAGCTTAGGGCCAGGAGAGGTCGGGAGATATGGCTACACCTTC. It yields the protein CASSLGPGEVGRYGYTF.